The 23 T cell receptor beta chains below were found in one sample sequenced in a study of CD8 T cells in ankylosing spondylitis. Each CDR3 protein gets one entry after TCRdb re-called the 5' RACE reads with MiXCR. The table lists 200,000 to 300,000 distinct CDR3 sequences, roughly 32% of them singletons. The specimen was blood, either unsorted or a sorted T cell fraction (not recorded which). The source of these receptors is a male donor with ankylosing spondylitis or in good health (not recorded which).

This clonotype was seen a handful of times. The CDR3 bases are TGTGCCAGCAGTGATACAGGGGGCAGAAATTCACCCCTCCACTTT. It codes for CASSDTGGRNSPLHF. The chain employs TRBV6-1 and TRBJ1-6, with 9 bases that match TRBD1. Germline CDR1 and CDR2: MNHNS and SASEGT. V lost 3 bases and J lost 7; bases outside the gene matches: 4. CDR3 length equals 15 residues.

The V and J genes are TRBV20-1 and TRBJ2-5, with a tentative D call TRBD2 (5 bases). Germline CDR1 reads DFQATT; CDR2 reads SNEGSKA (reference sequence). This CDR3 region has 13 residues. Trimming cost V 6 bases and J 1 base, with 12 bases left between them. Here the CDR3 reads CSATRTAQETQYF. The CDR3 DNA reads as TGCAGTGCCACCCGGACTGCCCAAGAGACCCAGTACTTC.

This clonotype was observed a handful of times. The rearrangement links TRBV29-1 to TRBJ2-2, with D tentatively TRBD2 (6 bases). This CDR3 is built from 13 residues. Germline values: CDR1 SQVTM, CDR2 ANQGSEA. V was shortened by 7 bases and J by 5 bases, with 14 bases between the two germline ends. For the CDR3, the DNA is TGCAGCGCCCACTACGGGGGAACCGGGGAGCTGTTTTTT. The encoded protein is CSAHYGGTGELFF.

The genes are TRBV6-1 and TRBJ2-5, with TRBD2 identical over 10 bases. Trimming at V came to 8 bases and at J to 4 bases, leaving 10 bases not matched to a gene. From germline, CDR1 is MNHNS and CDR2 SASEGT. CDR3 length equals 15 residues. The CDR3 nucleotides are TGTGCCAGCCGCCGGGGACTAGCGATTGCAGAGACCCAGTACTTC. The encoded protein is CASRRGLAIAETQYF.

This clonotype was counted between two and nine times. V gene TRBV20-1 combines with J gene TRBJ2-3; D is unclear. Germline V lookup: CDR1 DFQATT, CDR2 SNEGSKA (reference sequence). V gave up 3 bases and J gave up 1 base, with 8 bases separating them. The CDR3 runs to 13 residues. CDR3 sequence (DNA): TGCAGTGCTAGCTCAAGCGGCACAGATACGCAGTATTTT. It is translated as CSASSSGTDTQYF.

The rearrangement links TRBV27 to TRBJ1-4, with 7 bases aligning to TRBD1. CDR1 and CDR2 from the germline V gene are MNHEY and SMNVEV (reference sequence). This CDR3 is built from 14 residues. V lost 5 bases to trimming and J lost 4 bases; unmatched junction nucleotides: 4. CDR3 nucleotide sequence: TGTGCCAGCAGTCCCTCAGGGGGTAATGAAAAACTGTTTTTT. Translation gives CASSPSGGNEKLFF.

This chain links TRBV7-9 with TRBJ2-1, with a tentative D call TRBD1 (6 bases). With 2 bases removed from V and 6 bases from J, the gap between germline ends came to 8 bases. This CDR3 has 13 amino acids. Germline-derived CDR1 and CDR2 are SEHNR and FQNEAQ (reference sequence). In DNA, the CDR3 is TGTGCCAGCAGCTTAATCAGGGGCAATGAGCAGTTCTTC. As protein: CASSLIRGNEQFF.

This chain uses TRBV30 with TRBJ1-5, with unresolved D. The CDR3 has 15 residues. Germline CDR1 and CDR2: GTSNPN and SVGIG (reference sequence). Trimming stripped 0 bases from V and 3 bases from J, with 12 bases between. CDR3 sequence reads: CAWSVGGPTNQPQHF. DNA for the CDR3: TGTGCCTGGAGTGTAGGAGGTCCGACCAATCAGCCCCAGCATTTT.

This clonotype was seen only once. The chain uses TRBV9 and TRBJ2-3; D perhaps matches TRBD2 (6 bases). CDR1 is SGDLS, CDR2 YYNGEE, per germline. This CDR3 region has 16 residues. V lost 4 bases and J lost 2, with 17 bases in between. The CDR3: CASSLRGAVFTDTQYF. The CDR3 DNA reads TGTGCCAGCAGCTTGCGGGGCGCCGTTTTCACAGATACGCAGTATTTT. Full variable domain (remainder filled in from reference TRBV9 and TRBJ2-3): DSGVTQTPKHLITATGQRVTLRCSPRSGDLSVYWYQQSLDQGLQFLIQYYNGEERAKGNILERFSAQQFPDLHSELNLSSLELGDSALYFCASSLRGAVFTDTQYFGPGTRLTVL.

The chain employs TRBV7-9 and TRBJ2-3; D gene uncertain. V lost 1 base, J lost 4 bases, and 9 bases lay in between. The germline CDR1 and CDR2 sequences are SEHNR and FQNEAQ (reference sequence). This CDR3 has 14 residues. The CDR3 loop is CASSLGGSADTQYF. The CDR3 DNA reads TGTGCCAGCAGCTTAGGAGGCAGCGCAGATACGCAGTATTTT.

The rearrangement uses TRBV14 and TRBJ2-2; D gene unclear. The germline gives CDR1 SGHDN, CDR2 FVKESK. Trimming shortened V by 4 bases and J by 3 bases, and 9 bases separated the two germline ends. The CDR3 is 14 residues long. CDR3 DNA: TGTGCCAGCAGCCGATATGGGTACACCGGGGAGCTGTTTTTT. Translated: CASSRYGYTGELFF.

The chain joins TRBV10-3 to TRBJ2-5, with D uncertain. V lost 2 bases to trimming and J lost 5 bases, with 9 bases between them. CDR1 is ENHRY, CDR2 SYGVKD, per germline. The CDR3 has 13 residues. The CDR3 is CAISEREVETQYF. The CDR3, as DNA: TGTGCCATCAGTGAGAGAGAAGTGGAGACCCAGTACTTC.

This chain uses TRBV20-1 with TRBJ2-3; 11 bases map to TRBD2. This CDR3 contains 18 residues. V shed 6 bases, J shed 9 bases, and the junction held 23 bases outside the gene matches. In germline, CDR1 is DFQATT, CDR2 SNEGSKA (reference sequence). The CDR3, as DNA: TGCAGTGCCGAATTTAGCGGGGGGGACCTCCCTATGGGCGGGACGCAGTATTTT. Its translation is CSAEFSGGDLPMGGTQYF.

This clonotype was seen a few times. The chain employs TRBV12-3 or TRBV12-4 and TRBJ2-1, with 8 bases matching TRBD1. The junction had 7 bases not matched to a gene; V was cut back by 6 bases and J by 0 bases. The CDR3 loop spans 16 amino acids. CDR3 protein: CASSLDRVGSYNEQFF. In nucleotides, the CDR3 is TGTGCCAGCAGCCTGGACAGGGTGGGCTCCTACAATGAGCAGTTCTTC.

This chain links TRBV15 with TRBJ1-6; no reliable D call. This CDR3 comprises 13 residues. Trimming shortened V by 0 bases and J by 10 bases, and 7 bases separated the two germline ends. CDR1 and CDR2 from the germline V gene are LNHNV and YYDKDF (reference sequence). The CDR3 DNA follows: TGTGCCACCAGCAGAGATCCGGGGTCACCCCTCCACTTT. This encodes CATSRDPGSPLHF.

This clonotype showed up just a few times. The gene calls are TRBV29-1 and TRBJ2-1; 8 bases agree with TRBD1. The CDR3 runs 12 residues. Germline loops: CDR1 SQVTM, CDR2 ANQGSEA. J lost 7 bases, V lost 6 bases, and 5 bases had no gene match. CDR3 coding DNA: TGCAGCGTCGACAGGGGTAGAAATGAGCAGTTCTTC. This sequence encodes CSVDRGRNEQFF.

The chain is built from TRBV27 and TRBJ1-2; perhaps TRBD1 as D (6 bases). V was shortened by 6 bases and J by 4 bases, with 12 bases between the two germline ends. Germline CDR1 and CDR2: MNHEY and SMNVEV (reference sequence). The CDR3 is 13 residues long. The CDR3 loop reads CASSLMTGYGYTF. CDR3 DNA: TGTGCCAGCAGCCTGATGACAGGCTATGGCTACACCTTC.

The chain is built from TRBV20-1 and TRBJ2-3, with TRBD2 matching 10 bases. V trimming: 4 bases; J trimming: 3 bases; junction bases outside the gene matches: 10. CDR3 length: 16 residues. Germline loops: CDR1 DFQATT, CDR2 SNEGSKA (reference sequence). Here the CDR3 DNA reads TGCAGTGCTACCGAGCGGGGGGGTCTTATAACAGATACGCAGTATTTT. Translating it yields CSATERGGLITDTQYF.

The genes are TRBV7-9 and TRBJ2-1, with D perhaps TRBD1 or TRBD2 (6 bases each). The V and J ends lost 7 bases and 7 bases respectively, with 17 bases between them. Germline V gene data show CDR1 as SEHNR and CDR2 as FQNEAQ (reference sequence). This CDR3 contains 14 residues. The CDR3 region is CASTERGAANEQFF. The CDR3 bases are TGTGCCAGCACCGAGAGGGGGGCCGCTAATGAGCAGTTCTTC.

This clonotype was counted between two and nine times. The chain joins TRBV29-1 to TRBJ1-2; TRBD1 might be the D (5 bases). Germline V gives CDR1 SQVTM, CDR2 ANQGSEA. V was pared by 0 bases and J by 1 base, with 15 bases between. There are 16 residues in the CDR3. The CDR3 nucleotides read TGCAGCGTTGAAGATCATCGGGGCCCTAATAACTATGGCTACACCTTC. This gives the protein CSVEDHRGPNNYGYTF.

In its sample, this clonotype was seen a few times. This chain connects TRBV29-1 to TRBJ2-3; TRBD2 matches at 14 bases. Germline CDR1 SQVTM, CDR2 ANQGSEA. The CDR3 has 14 amino acids. J lost 5 bases, V lost 7 bases, and 5 bases had no gene match. The CDR3 region has the DNA TGCAGCGCAGGGACTAGCGGGGGCGTAGATACGCAGTATTTT. Translation gives CSAGTSGGVDTQYF.

This clonotype appeared a single time. This chain uses TRBV25-1 with TRBJ2-2; possible D gene TRBD1, 5 bases. Germline CDR1 reads MGHDK; CDR2 reads SYGVNS. Trimming took off 4 bases at V and 4 bases at J, with 10 bases between the two ends. The CDR3 extends over 14 amino acids. Here the CDR3 reads CASSGQGVTGELFF. The CDR3 DNA is TGTGCCAGCAGTGGTCAAGGGGTCACCGGGGAGCTGTTTTTT.

This chain links TRBV7-9 with TRBJ2-1; the D gene is possibly TRBD1 (6 bases). This CDR3 spans 14 amino acids. V gave up 5 bases and J gave up 2 bases, with 10 bases separating them. Germline V lookup: CDR1 SEHNR, CDR2 FQNEAQ (reference sequence). The CDR3 loop reads CASSLQGPYNEQFF. The CDR3 DNA is TGTGCCAGCAGCCTACAGGGCCCCTACAATGAGCAGTTCTTC.